The 31 T cell receptor beta chains presented below share a single source sample, sequenced in a study of blood T cell repertoires in COVID-19. Clones were read by immunoSEQ multiplex PCR, and TCRdb kept only the in-frame ones, dropping some. The sample lists 150,000 to 200,000 clones; 81% were seen once. Input material: peripheral blood. The receptors were sampled from a man in his fifties or sixties with active or convalescent COVID-19.

This chain connects TRBV6-4 to TRBJ2-1; 8 bases line up with TRBD2. With V trimmed by 9 bases and J by 10 bases, 5 bases remained unmatched. This CDR3 region has 11 residues. The V gene's germline CDR1 is MRHNA and CDR2 SNTAGT. The CDR3 DNA sequence: TGTGCCAGTAGGAGCGGGGGCGAGCAGTTCTTC. This codes for CASRSGGEQFF.

The chain links TRBV7-9 to TRBJ2-7; TRBD1 matches at 7 bases. The CDR3 totals 15 residues. Germline-derived CDR1 and CDR2 are SEHNR and FQNEAQ (reference sequence). V was clipped by 2 bases and J by 3 bases; unmatched bases: 7. The CDR3, as DNA: TGTGCCAGCAGCTTAACGACAGGGATCCACTACGAGCAGTACTTC. Protein sequence: CASSLTTGIHYEQYF.

This clone was seen a single time. CDR3 bases: TGTGCCAGCAGTTACGGGTTGAGGACTGAAGCTTTCTTT. It translates to CASSYGLRTEAFF. V usage is TRBV6-5 and J usage is TRBJ1-1; D remains unclear. The CDR3 is 13 amino acids. V was trimmed by 2 bases and J by 5 bases, leaving 9 bases between them. Looked up from germline, CDR1 is MNHEY and CDR2 is SVGAGI.

V usage is TRBV5-6 and J usage is TRBJ1-2, with D possibly TRBD1 on 5 matching bases. The CDR3 extends over 16 amino acids. Germline lookup yields CDR1 SGHDT and CDR2 YYEEEE. Trimming shortened V by 3 bases and J by 2 bases, and 17 bases separated the two germline ends. The CDR3 loop is CASSSFDRRGNYGYTF. CDR3 DNA sequence: TGTGCCAGCAGCTCCTTCGACCGGAGGGGAAACTATGGCTACACCTTC.

The rearrangement joins TRBV11-2 to TRBJ2-2, with TRBD1 as a possible D gene (5 bases). Trimming removed 3 bases from V and 4 bases from J, with 15 bases in between. CDR3 length: 16 residues. The V gene's germline CDR1 is SGHAT and CDR2 FQNNGV. The CDR3 nucleotides are TGTGCCAGCAGCTTGATGCAGGGTCGGGCCACCGGGGAGCTGTTTTTT. The encoded protein is CASSLMQGRATGELFF.

V and J are TRBV7-2 and TRBJ2-5, with D possibly matching TRBD1 (6 bases). CDR3 length: 15 residues. V was clipped by 1 base and J by 4 bases, with 13 bases between them. In germline, CDR1 is SGHTA, CDR2 FQGNSA. In DNA form, the CDR3 reads TGTGCCAGCAGCTTAGACGGGGCCAGGGGAGAGACCCAGTACTTC. Its protein product is CASSLDGARGETQYF.

The V call is TRBV27, the J call TRBJ2-1, with 9 bases that match TRBD1. After removal of 6 bases from V and 7 bases from J, the junction contained 10 bases not matched to a gene. CDR3 size: 15 residues. Germline V gives CDR1 MNHEY, CDR2 SMNVEV (reference sequence). CDR3 residues: CASSQQGASGNEQFF. The CDR3 DNA follows: TGTGCCAGCAGCCAACAGGGGGCGTCAGGGAATGAGCAGTTCTTC.

This chain joins TRBV11-2 and TRBJ2-1; 8 positions match TRBD2. The CDR3 sequence is 19 residues long. The J segment lost 0 bases and the V segment lost 5 bases, leaving 15 bases of the junction unmatched. Germline-derived CDR1 and CDR2 are SGHAT and FQNNGV. The CDR3 spells CASSNRLAPGASSYNEQFF. DNA for the CDR3: TGTGCCAGCAGCAACCGACTAGCGCCGGGGGCGAGCTCCTACAATGAGCAGTTCTTC.

The chain employs TRBV5-1 and TRBJ2-3; D is possibly TRBD2 (6 bases). Trimming took off 0 bases at V and 0 bases at J, with 8 bases between the two ends. Per the germline V gene, CDR1 is SGHRS and CDR2 is YFSETQ. The CDR3 extends over 15 amino acids. The CDR3 DNA sequence: TGCGCCAGCAGCTTGGGCGGGGTCAGCACAGATACGCAGTATTTT. Protein product: CASSLGGVSTDTQYF.

CDR3 residues: CASSLDPEYGYTF. CDR3 in DNA: TGCGCCAGCAGCTTGGACCCTGAGTATGGCTACACCTTC. The J gene is TRBJ1-2, the V gene TRBV5-1; no reliable D call. The CDR3 spans 13 residues. Looked up from germline, CDR1 is SGHRS and CDR2 is YFSETQ. Trimming took 0 bases from V and 5 from J, leaving 8 bases between them.

This clone was seen only a few times. The chain joins TRBV3-1 (or the pseudogene TRBV3-2) to TRBJ1-2; tentative D call: TRBD1 (6 bases). The germline gives CDR1 LGHDT, CDR2 YNNKEL (reference sequence). The CDR3 has 15 residues. Trimming shortened V by 3 bases and J by 8 bases, and 19 bases separated the two germline ends. As DNA, the CDR3 is TGTGCCAGCAGCCATTGGACAGCCCCGCAGGAGGGCTACACCTTC. As protein: CASSHWTAPQEGYTF.

V is TRBV5-1 and J is TRBJ1-1, with D possibly matching TRBD1 (6 bases). Trimming removed 4 bases at V and 1 base at J, with 11 bases between. The germline V gene has CDR1 SGHRS and CDR2 YFSETQ. The CDR3 runs to 14 residues. CDR3 loop: CASSTGTRNTEAFF. The CDR3 region has the DNA TGCGCCAGCAGCACAGGGACGAGGAACACTGAAGCTTTCTTT.

The rearrangement links TRBV7-2 to TRBJ2-7; the match to TRBD1 covers 9 bases. In germline, CDR1 is SGHTA, CDR2 FQGNSA. This CDR3 has 14 amino acids. The ends lost 2 bases at V and 3 bases at J; junction bases unmatched: 2. CDR3 sequence reads: CASSLRQGDYEQYF. The CDR3 nucleotides are TGTGCCAGCAGCTTAAGACAGGGGGACTACGAGCAGTACTTC.

CDR3: CASSYTSGANTGELFF. CDR3 in DNA: TGTGCCAGCAGTTACACTAGCGGGGCGAACACCGGGGAGCTGTTTTTT. This chain connects TRBV6-2 or TRBV6-3 to TRBJ2-2, with TRBD2 identical over 10 bases. Germline loops: CDR1 MNHEY, CDR2 SVGEGT. After removal of 2 bases from V and 0 bases from J, the junction contained 0 bases not matched to a gene. This CDR3 spans 16 amino acids.

The J gene is TRBJ2-7, the V gene TRBV5-4; TRBD1 aligns across 7 bases. With V trimmed by 0 bases and J by 3 bases, 3 bases remained unmatched. Germline V gene data show CDR1 as SGHNT and CDR2 as YYREEE (reference sequence). The CDR3 runs 14 residues. The DNA for the CDR3 is TGTGCCAGCAGCTTGGGAGGGACAGTCTACGAGCAGTACTTC. Translation: CASSLGGTVYEQYF. Full variable domain (rest looked up from reference TRBV5-4 and TRBJ2-7): ETGVTQSPTHLIKTRGQQVTLRCSSQSGHNTVSWYQQALGQGPQFIFQYYREEENGRGNFPPRFSGLQFPNYSSELNVNALELDDSALYLCASSLGGTVYEQYFGPGTRLTVT.

The V gene is TRBV10-3, the J gene TRBJ2-1; 8 nucleotides agree with TRBD2. V lost 6 bases and J lost 6; bases outside the gene matches: 1. Germline V CDR1 and CDR2: ENHRY, SYGVKD. CDR3 length: 12 amino acids. CDR3 DNA sequence: TGTGCCATCAGCGGGACTAGCAATGAGCAGTTCTTC. It specifies CAISGTSNEQFF.

This chain uses TRBV3-1 (or the pseudogene TRBV3-2) with TRBJ2-7, with D tentatively TRBD2 (6 bases). This CDR3 comprises 18 residues. Between the trimmed V and J ends, which lost 2 bases and 5 bases, there was a span of 25 bases. CDR1 and CDR2 from the germline V gene are LGHDT and YNNKEL (reference sequence). The CDR3 bases are TGTGCCAGCAGCCAAAAAGGGACGGCCTTAGCGGCTCGGCACGAGCAGTACTTC. Amino acids: CASSQKGTALAARHEQYF.

V gene TRBV7-9 combines with J gene TRBJ2-7, with a tentative D call TRBD2 (6 bases). The CDR3 length is 16 residues. The germline V gene encodes CDR1 SEHNR and CDR2 FQNEAQ (reference sequence). V lost 5 bases and J 1 base, leaving 18 bases between the germline ends. The DNA of the CDR3 is TGTGCCAGCAGCCTCGGCTCGGGACTGGGGTCCTACGAGCAGTACTTC. Amino acids: CASSLGSGLGSYEQYF.

This clone showed up just a few times. This chain uses TRBV11-2 with TRBJ2-2, with 8 bases aligning to TRBD1. This CDR3 is built from 16 residues. Germline trimming cut 5 bases from V and 6 bases from J; bases unmatched to any gene: 11. From germline, CDR1 is SGHAT and CDR2 FQNNGV. CDR3 nucleotide sequence: TGTGCCAGCAGCCCACGGGACAGGCAAATGGCCGGGGAGCTGTTTTTT. Amino acid sequence: CASSPRDRQMAGELFF.

The chain recombines TRBV5-1 with TRBJ2-1, with TRBD1 matching over 7 bases. Germline CDR1 is SGHRS and CDR2 is YFSETQ. V lost 0 bases to trimming and J lost 5 bases; unmatched junction nucleotides: 8. The CDR3 has 16 residues. The DNA for the CDR3 is TGCGCCAGCAGCTTGGCCTTGTACGGGACAGACAATGAGCAGTTCTTC. Translated, it gives CASSLALYGTDNEQFF.

The chain has TRBV7-9 and TRBJ2-1; 8 nucleotides agree with TRBD1. V was pared by 5 bases and J by 8 bases, with 5 bases of the junction left unmatched. The CDR3 consists of 13 residues. Germline values: CDR1 SEHNR, CDR2 FQNEAQ (reference sequence). The CDR3 here is CASSARTGYEQFF. CDR3 nucleotide sequence: TGTGCCAGCAGCGCTAGGACAGGGTATGAGCAGTTCTTC.

The CDR3 nucleotides read TGTGCCAGCAGCCAACAAGCGGACTCTGGAAACACCATATATTTT. It yields the protein CASSQQADSGNTIYF. The chain couples TRBV7-9 to TRBJ1-3; D is undetermined. CDR1 and CDR2 (germline): SEHNR, FQNEAQ (reference sequence). The CDR3 runs 15 residues. The V end lost 5 bases, the J end lost 0 bases, and 11 bases lay between the germline ends.

The chain couples TRBV19 to TRBJ1-2; D remains unclear. V was cut by 7 bases and J by 2 bases, with 20 bases left in between. The CDR3 has 16 residues. Germline V gene lookup returns CDR1 LNHDA and CDR2 SQIVND (reference sequence). The CDR3 sequence is CASTKKAGGSNYGYTF. CDR3 in DNA: TGTGCCAGTACCAAAAAAGCGGGCGGTAGCAACTATGGCTACACCTTC. The whole variable domain, filled in from reference TRBV19 and TRBJ1-2, reads DGGITQSPKYLFRKEGQNVTLSCEQNLNHDAMYWYRQDPGQGLRLIYYSQIVNDFQKGDIAEGYSVSREKKESFPLTVTSAQKNPTAFYLCASTKKAGGSNYGYTFGSGTRLTVV.

This sequence joins TRBV28 and TRBJ1-5; TRBD1 might be the D (5 bases). V lost 4 bases and J lost 1, with 5 bases in between. CDR3 length equals 13 residues. Germline CDR1 is MDHEN and CDR2 is SYDVKM. The CDR3 here is CASSWTSNQPQHF. In nucleotides, the CDR3 is TGTGCCAGCAGTTGGACAAGCAATCAGCCCCAGCATTTT.

The rearrangement joins TRBV28 to TRBJ1-1; D uncertain. The CDR3 contains 17 residues. V lost 1 base and J 2 bases, leaving 17 bases between the germline ends. The germline CDR1 and CDR2 sequences are MDHEN and SYDVKM. The CDR3 DNA sequence: TGTGCCAGCAGTTTATCAAACTTCGGGGAAAGAAACACTGAAGCTTTCTTT. Translating gives CASSLSNFGERNTEAFF.

The CDR3 is CASSLGGGGRETQYF. The CDR3 DNA is TGTGCCAGCAGCTTAGGAGGGGGTGGTCGAGAGACCCAGTACTTC. The chain joins TRBV11-3 to TRBJ2-5, with D perhaps matching TRBD1 (6 bases). V shed 1 base and J shed 4 bases, with 13 bases lying between them. The CDR3 sequence is 15 residues long. Germline CDR1 SGHNT, CDR2 YENEEA. The complete variable domain, with remaining parts taken from reference TRBV11-3 and TRBJ2-5, reads EAGVVQSPRYKIIEKKQPVAFWCNPISGHNTLYWYLQNLGQGPELLIRYENEEAVDDSQLPKDRFSAERLKGVDSTLKIQPAELGDSAVYLCASSLGGGGRETQYFGPGTRLLVL.

This sequence joins TRBV28 and TRBJ2-7; 10 positions agree with TRBD2. V shed 5 bases and J 4 bases; nucleotides not matched to a gene: 8. In germline, CDR1 is MDHEN, CDR2 SYDVKM. CDR3 length equals 15 residues. This CDR3 reads CASSHSGTSVYEQYF. The CDR3 region has the DNA TGTGCCAGCAGTCATTCCGGGACTAGCGTATACGAGCAGTACTTC.

This clone was seen a single time. The chain combines TRBV6-5 with TRBJ2-1; 9 bases line up with TRBD1. With 6 bases clipped from V and 9 bases from J, the junction kept 0 bases outside the gene matches. From germline, CDR1 is MNHEY and CDR2 SVGAGI. The CDR3 runs 11 residues. The CDR3 DNA is TGTGCCAGCAGGGACAGGGGTGAGCAGTTCTTC. Translation gives CASRDRGEQFF.

The chain uses TRBV25-1 and TRBJ1-6; 10 bases are shared with TRBD1. The CDR3 length is 14 residues. V trimming: 5 bases; J trimming: 10 bases; junction bases outside the gene matches: 5. Germline CDR1 MGHDK, CDR2 SYGVNS. The CDR3 DNA reads as TGTGCCAGCAGTTTCCAGGGACAGGGGTCACCCCTCCACTTT. Encoded protein: CASSFQGQGSPLHF.

The rearrangement links TRBV28 to TRBJ2-7; TRBD2 might be the D (7 bases). Germline lookup yields CDR1 MDHEN and CDR2 SYDVKM. The CDR3 spans 13 residues. The V and J ends lost 10 bases and 3 bases respectively, with 16 bases between them. In DNA, the CDR3 is TGTGCCACCCTGGGGGGGGCTATCTACGAGCAGTACTTC. Translation: CATLGGAIYEQYF.

As regards this clone: The junction differs from germline at one of its ends, possibly a read error. The chain is built from TRBV2 and TRBJ2-7, with 7 positions matching TRBD2. The CDR3 has 11 residues. Germline V gene lookup returns CDR1 SNHLY and CDR2 FYNNEI. CDR3 loop: CASSLERGSTW. CDR3 sequence (DNA): TGTGCCAGCAGTCTCGAGCGGGGCTCCACGTGG.